This entry features one TCR beta chain sequence. CDR3 size: 14 residues. The germline V gene encodes CDR1 MNHEY and CDR2 SVGAGI. V dropped 2 bases and J dropped 9 bases, with 11 bases sitting between them. The data derive from a study of blood T cell repertoires in COVID-19. Study-wide background: Spain, Italy and the United States supplied samples that represented acute and convalescent COVID-19. The analysed material was cDNA or gDNA that came from T cells, B-cell-depleted T cells, or PBMCs.

How the authors handled the data: Scientists estimated how many nucleated cells there were by amplifying reference gene primers. Libraries were prepared by immunoSEQ multiplex PCR; TCRdb keeps only in-frame clonotypes and omits some of them. V, J and clone size were drawn from that table, and D and trimming were deduced from the DNA. This sample carries some 160,000 clones, approximately 83% of them seen once, and the ten largest clones take about 1.5%. The rearrangement links TRBV6-5 to TRBJ1-6, with TRBD1 as a possible D gene (5 bases). The clonotype comes from a human donor in a cohort sampled during active COVID-19. The material sequenced was peripheral blood. CDR3 residues: CASSYRQGGSPLHF. DNA for the CDR3: TGTGCCAGCAGTTACCGGCAGGGAGGTTCACCCCTCCACTTT.